Below, 23 T cell receptor beta chains from the same sample are listed, as sequenced in a study of CD8 T cells in Susac syndrome (dated 2019 in TCRdb). Libraries were prepared through the immunoSEQ multiplex PCR assay. RNA was extracted with the RNeasy kit and roughly 0.5 to 1 ug was reverse transcribed using random hexamers. TCRdb handled the public reads itself, with Q25 trimming in fastp and clone calling in MiXCR, and kept productive beta chains. One record per CDR3 amino acid sequence lists the most common genes and DNA. The sample data list 150,000 to 200,000 distinct CDR3 sequences, and 90% to 95% of these were observed just once. Of the sample, more than 0.12% is held by the ten largest clones. The specimen sequenced was CD4+ T cells from PBMCs. The receptors derive from a human donor in good health.

The J gene is TRBJ2-1, the V gene TRBV5-6; D is perhaps TRBD2 (6 bases). Germline V gene sequence: CDR1 SGHDT, CDR2 YYEEEE. The V end was cut by 5 bases, the J end by 0 bases, with 12 bases between. The CDR3 length is 15 residues. The CDR3 spells CASRRGLPSYNEQFF. CDR3 in DNA: TGTGCCAGCAGGCGGGGACTCCCCTCCTACAATGAGCAGTTCTTC.

The chain is built from TRBV9 and TRBJ2-1, with 9 bases identical to TRBD2. J gave up 10 bases and V 2 bases, and 10 bases lay outside the gene matches. Germline V CDR1 and CDR2: SGDLS, YYNGEE. The CDR3 sequence is 15 residues long. CDR3 loop: CASSVSGGPGGEQFF. The CDR3 region has the DNA TGTGCCAGCAGCGTTAGCGGGGGCCCCGGGGGAGAGCAGTTCTTC.

V usage is TRBV29-1 and J usage is TRBJ1-4, with a tentative D call TRBD1 (6 bases). Trimming took off 4 bases at V and 8 bases at J, with 8 bases between the two ends. Germline CDR1 reads SQVTM; CDR2 reads ANQGSEA. The CDR3 runs to 11 residues. The CDR3 region is CSVADSEKLFF. The CDR3 bases are TGCAGCGTTGCGGACAGCGAAAAACTGTTTTTT.

This clonotype was seen a handful of times. The chain couples TRBV7-2 to TRBJ1-2, with 9 bases aligning to TRBD1. The ends lost 5 bases at V and 6 bases at J; junction bases unmatched: 4. Germline values: CDR1 SGHTA, CDR2 FQGNSA. The CDR3 contains 13 residues. The CDR3 bases are TGTGCCAGCAGCCTCGGGACAGGGAATGGCTACACCTTC. Its translation is CASSLGTGNGYTF.

The gene calls are TRBV18 and TRBJ2-4; 7 bases match TRBD1. In germline, CDR1 is KGHSH, CDR2 LQKENI. The V segment lost 5 bases and the J segment 2 bases; nucleotides outside the gene matches: 12. The CDR3 has 17 residues. CDR3 loop: CASSSSGTAMTKNIQYF. As DNA, the CDR3 is TGTGCCAGCTCATCATCCGGGACAGCAATGACCAAAAACATTCAGTACTTC.

The chain carries TRBV12-3 or TRBV12-4 and TRBJ1-6, with D hard to call. CDR3 length: 14 residues. V lost 1 base to trimming and J lost 6 bases, with 7 bases between them. CDR3 DNA sequence: TGTGCCAGCAGTTTAGAGGCAGTTAATTCACCCCTCCACTTT. Its translation is CASSLEAVNSPLHF.

This chain links TRBV14 with TRBJ1-1; no clear D gene. The ends were cut back, 1 base at V and 7 bases at J, with 10 bases in the middle. Germline V lookup: CDR1 SGHDN, CDR2 FVKESK. This CDR3 is built from 13 residues. The CDR3 region has the DNA TGTGCCAGCAGCCAAGTCCCCGGGAGTGAAGCTTTCTTT. This sequence encodes CASSQVPGSEAFF.

The rearrangement joins TRBV11-1 to TRBJ2-2; D unresolved. CDR1 SGHAT and CDR2 FQDESV come from the germline V gene (reference sequence). CDR3 length equals 13 residues. The V gene lost 3 bases and the J gene lost 6 bases, with 8 bases spanning the gap. CDR3 loop: CASSLGMAGELFF. Written as DNA, the CDR3 is TGTGCCAGCAGCTTGGGGATGGCCGGGGAGCTGTTTTTT.

The V gene is TRBV4-3, the J gene TRBJ1-2; D is perhaps TRBD1 (6 bases). V dropped 0 bases and J dropped 2 bases, with 10 bases sitting between them. The CDR3 sequence is 15 residues long. The germline V gene has CDR1 LGHNA and CDR2 YSLEER. The CDR3 nucleotides are TGCGCCAGCAGCCAAGAGTGGCAGGGGAACTATGGCTACACCTTC. Protein: CASSQEWQGNYGYTF.

This clonotype was observed a single time. The V call is TRBV30, the J call TRBJ2-3; D unclear. The length of the CDR3 is 14 residues. Germline-derived CDR1 and CDR2 are GTSNPN and SVGIG (reference sequence). V shed 4 bases and J shed 0 bases, with 11 bases lying between them. Here the CDR3 DNA reads TGTGCCTGGACTCTCGGGCTTAGCACAGATACGCAGTATTTT. Translation gives CAWTLGLSTDTQYF.

The chain links TRBV20-1 to TRBJ1-2, with TRBD1 matching 7 bases. This CDR3 is built from 11 residues. J lost 5 bases, V lost 5 bases, and 2 bases had no gene match. Germline CDR1 DFQATT, CDR2 SNEGSKA (reference sequence). The CDR3 region has the DNA TGCAGTGCTGGGGACAGTTATGGCTACACCTTC. Its translation is CSAGDSYGYTF.

The chain links TRBV2 to TRBJ1-5; D uncertain. CDR1 is SNHLY, CDR2 FYNNEI, per germline. V lost 4 bases and J 5 bases, leaving 6 bases between the germline ends. The CDR3 is 12 residues long. This CDR3 is CASSGLDQPQHF. Here the CDR3 DNA reads TGTGCCAGCAGTGGTTTGGATCAGCCCCAGCATTTT.

V gene TRBV9 combines with J gene TRBJ1-2, with D perhaps TRBD1 (6 bases). V lost 4 bases and J lost 7, with 17 bases in between. Germline assignment: CDR1 SGDLS and CDR2 YYNGEE. The CDR3 runs to 14 residues. CDR3 bases: TGTGCCAGCAGCACCGAACCGGGGGCGGCTGGCTACACCTTC. It encodes CASSTEPGAAGYTF.

The V gene is TRBV5-1, the J gene TRBJ2-1; D is perhaps TRBD2 (7 bases). The CDR3 runs to 14 residues. Germline V gene lookup returns CDR1 SGHRS and CDR2 YFSETQ. V was trimmed by 2 bases and J by 8 bases, leaving 14 bases between them. The DNA of the CDR3 is TGCGCCAGCAGCTTCCTCGGGGGGCCCCATGAGCAGTTCTTC. Its translation: CASSFLGGPHEQFF.

The genes are TRBV5-1 and TRBJ1-1; D gene uncertain. With 6 bases removed from V and 1 base from J, the gap between germline ends came to 7 bases. Germline-derived CDR1 and CDR2 are SGHRS and YFSETQ. CDR3 length: 12 residues. The CDR3 loop is CASKSGNTEAFF. CDR3 DNA: TGCGCCAGCAAATCGGGGAACACTGAAGCTTTCTTT.

This clonotype came up a few times. V is TRBV18 and J is TRBJ2-7; maybe TRBD2 (6 bases). Germline V lookup: CDR1 KGHSH, CDR2 LQKENI. This CDR3 spans 14 amino acids. V lost 2 bases, J lost 4 bases, and 12 bases lay in between. CDR3 loop: CASSPTGTPYEQYF. In DNA form, the CDR3 reads TGTGCCAGCTCACCAACGGGGACTCCTTACGAGCAGTACTTC.

This clonotype has a handful of counts. J is TRBJ1-1 and V is TRBV12-3 or TRBV12-4; D is unresolved. The V and J ends lost 4 bases and 5 bases respectively, with 8 bases between them. This CDR3 spans 12 amino acids. The CDR3 nucleotides read TGTGCCAGCAGTTCTGTGGGGACTGAAGCTTTCTTT. It translates to CASSSVGTEAFF.

J is TRBJ2-1 and V is TRBV12-3 or TRBV12-4, with D hard to call. The CDR3 consists of 12 residues. V was clipped by 0 bases and J by 12 bases, with 9 bases between them. CDR3 in DNA: TGTGCCAGCAGTTTAGCCAGGTCCAGGCAGTTCTTC. Protein sequence: CASSLARSRQFF.

The J gene is TRBJ2-1, the V gene TRBV24-1; D is ambiguous. Germline V gene data show CDR1 as KGHDR and CDR2 as SFDVKD. V lost 6 bases to trimming and J lost 6 bases, with 8 bases between them. The length of the CDR3 is 12 residues. CDR3 coding DNA: TGTGCCACCAGTTTGACCGGCAATGAGCAGTTCTTC. Translating gives CATSLTGNEQFF.

The gene calls are TRBV19 and TRBJ2-3; D is unresolved. V shed 6 bases and J shed 2 bases, with 15 bases lying between them. CDR3 length: 15 amino acids. Germline V gene data show CDR1 as LNHDA and CDR2 as SQIVND (reference sequence). CDR3 residues: CASSPSRTFTDTQYF. The CDR3 region has the DNA TGTGCCAGTAGCCCCAGCCGCACTTTCACAGATACGCAGTATTTT.

V usage is TRBV20-1 and J usage is TRBJ1-6, with D uncertain. This CDR3 is built from 13 residues. Germline CDR1 and CDR2: DFQATT and SNEGSKA (reference sequence). Trimming stripped 0 bases from V and 7 bases from J, with 7 bases between. DNA of the CDR3: TGCAGTGCTAGAGATAAGGGAAATTCACCCCTCCACTTT. Translation: CSARDKGNSPLHF.

This chain uses TRBV9 with TRBJ1-1; D is ambiguous. Germline values: CDR1 SGDLS, CDR2 YYNGEE. This CDR3 is 13 amino acids long. Trimming took off 4 bases at V and 10 bases at J, with 17 bases between the two ends. For the CDR3, the DNA is TGTGCCAGCAGCCCCGGAGGTACGGATCGAGCTTTCTTT. Translation gives CASSPGGTDRAFF.

This clonotype was counted once. The chain carries TRBV19 and TRBJ2-5, with a weak D call TRBD1 (6 bases). The CDR3 is made up of 12 amino acids. In germline, CDR1 is LNHDA, CDR2 SQIVND (reference sequence). V was pared by 6 bases and J by 4 bases, with 9 bases between. The chain's CDR3 is CASRGASETQYF. The CDR3 nucleotides read TGTGCCAGTAGGGGGGCGTCAGAGACCCAGTACTTC. Using reference TRBV19 and TRBJ2-5 for the parts outside the CDR3, the full variable domain is DGGITQSPKYLFRKEGQNVTLSCEQNLNHDAMYWYRQDPGQGLRLIYYSQIVNDFQKGDIAEGYSVSREKKESFPLTVTSAQKNPTAFYLCASRGASETQYFGPGTRLLVL.